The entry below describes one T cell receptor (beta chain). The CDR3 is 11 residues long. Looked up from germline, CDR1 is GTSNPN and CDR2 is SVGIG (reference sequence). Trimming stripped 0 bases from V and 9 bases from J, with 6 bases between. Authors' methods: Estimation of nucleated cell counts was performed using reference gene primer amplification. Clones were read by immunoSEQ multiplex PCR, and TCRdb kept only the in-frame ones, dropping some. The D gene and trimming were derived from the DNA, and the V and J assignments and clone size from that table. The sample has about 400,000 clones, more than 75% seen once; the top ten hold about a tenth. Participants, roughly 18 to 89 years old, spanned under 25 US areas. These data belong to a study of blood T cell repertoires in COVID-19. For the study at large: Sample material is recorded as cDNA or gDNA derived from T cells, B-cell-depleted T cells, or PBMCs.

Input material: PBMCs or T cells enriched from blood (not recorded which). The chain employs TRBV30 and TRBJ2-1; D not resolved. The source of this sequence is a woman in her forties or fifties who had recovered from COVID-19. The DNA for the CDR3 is TGTGCCTGGAGTGTGTCAGGTGAGCAGTTCTTC. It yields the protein CAWSVSGEQFF.